This T cell receptor beta chain was identified in a study of cytomegalovirus exposure and HLA in healthy donors. Study-wide points: Using a false discovery rate of 0.05, a later analysis showed that 15,000 to 20,000 TCR beta sequences were associated with HLA alleles. It was only CMV serostatus that was available as immune exposure information.

On this clone: The antigen remains undetermined.

Germline V gene sequence: CDR1 LNHDA, CDR2 SQIVND (reference sequence). V lost 7 bases, J lost 7 bases, and 11 bases stayed unmatched. The CDR3 runs to 15 residues. The PCR made use of 60 Vbeta and 13 Jbeta primers. Only in-frame clones appear in the TCRdb table, and some are missing; sequencing was by immunoSEQ multiplex PCR. The sample shows fewer than 150,000 clones, less than 85% of them seen only once. J is TRBJ2-1 and V is TRBV19, with 9 nucleotides matching TRBD2. Source material: PBMCs. The sequence was collected from a man aged 40-55 years in good health and CMV-seronegative. In nucleotides, the CDR3 is TGTGCCAGTACCTTCGGACTAGCGCCTACAAATGAGCAGTTCTTC. It codes for CASTFGLAPTNEQFF.